A selection of T cell receptor beta chains follows, all from one sample in a study of OX40 agonist ivuxolimab in advanced cancers. TCRdb keeps only in-frame clones here, not all; method: immunoSEQ multiplex PCR. This sample has some 70,000 clones, with roughly 87% found just once. The sequencing used CD4+ or CD8+ T cells sorted from blood, collected in a trial of the OX40 agonist ivuxolimab. All receptors derive from an adult with an advanced solid tumor such as melanoma, head and neck, liver or kidney cancer. Each CDR3 is given with its conserved first and last residue. A D gene is named only where the DNA matches it firmly. Some rows have no size entry. The others give once, few or many, or a class for an expanded clone.

TRBV6-4	TRBJ1-3	-	-	CASSSQSGNTIYF	TGTGCCAGCAGTTCGCAATCTGGAAACACCATATATTTT
TRBV27	TRBJ2-7	TRBD1	-	CASSPTLVTGVGVYEQYF	TGTGCCAGCAGTCCAACGCTCGTGACAGGGGTTGGGGTGTACGAGCAGTACTTC
TRBV2	TRBJ1-5	TRBD1	-	CASSRQGTRDQPQHF	TGTGCCAGCAGTAGACAGGGGACACGGGATCAGCCCCAGCATTTT
TRBV28	TRBJ2-1	TRBD2	-	CASSSPLGGVNEQFF	TGTGCCAGCAGCTCCCCCTTGGGGGGGGTCAATGAGCAGTTCTTC
TRBV7-2	TRBJ2-7	TRBD2	once	CASSPSGLAGGVYEQYF	TGTGCCAGCAGCCCCTCCGGACTAGCGGGAGGAGTCTACGAGCAGTACTTC
TRBV15	TRBJ2-7	TRBD2	-	CATSKREGLYEQYF	TGTGCCACCAGTAAGCGGGAGGGCCTATACGAGCAGTACTTC
TRBV7-9	TRBJ1-5	TRBD1	few	CASSLQGAQPQHF	TGTGCCAGCAGCTTACAGGGGGCTCAGCCCCAGCATTTT
TRBV6-6	TRBJ1-5	TRBD1	once	CASSGDRRSNQPQHF	TGTGCCAGCAGTGGGGACAGACGTAGCAATCAGCCCCAGCATTTT
TRBV27	TRBJ2-5	TRBD1	-	CASRRTGVETQYF	TGTGCCAGCAGAAGAACAGGGGTAGAGACCCAGTACTTC
TRBV7-9	TRBJ2-7	TRBD1	once	CASSFGGQGLGEQYF	TGTGCCAGCAGCTTTGGGGGACAGGGGTTGGGTGAGCAGTACTTC
TRBV5-1	TRBJ2-1	TRBD2	-	CASRPSGRAAYNEQFF	TGCGCCAGCAGGCCTAGCGGGAGGGCCGCCTACAATGAGCAGTTCTTC
TRBV20-1	TRBJ1-2	-	-	CSAADRGYTF	TGCAGTGCTGCCGACAGGGGCTACACCTTC
TRBV28	TRBJ1-1	TRBD1	-	CASSPPGQGNTEAFF	TGTGCCAGCAGTCCGCCGGGACAGGGAAACACTGAAGCTTTCTTT
TRBV4-2	TRBJ2-7	-	-	CASSQVAAATLYEQYF	TGTGCCAGCAGCCAAGTAGCGGCCGCAACCCTCTACGAGCAGTACTTC
TRBV27	TRBJ2-6	-	-	CASSKMGGVVSGANVLTF	TGTGCCAGCAGCAAGATGGGGGGTGTAGTATCTGGGGCCAACGTCCTGACTTTC
TRBV6-1	TRBJ1-1	-	-	CASSAQAEAFF	TGTGCCAGCAGTGCACAGGCAGAAGCTTTCTTT
TRBV7-3	TRBJ2-2	-	-	CASSLFGGSSTGELFF	TGTGCCAGCAGCTTATTTGGCGGATCGTCCACCGGGGAGCTGTTTTTT
TRBV29-1	TRBJ2-5	TRBD1	-	CNLDRGDETQYF	TGCAACCTAGACAGGGGAGACGAGACCCAGTACTTC
TRBV7-2	TRBJ2-3	-	-	CASSPTGSDTQYF	TGTGCCAGCAGCCCCACAGGGTCCGATACGCAGTATTTT
TRBV25-1	TRBJ1-2	TRBD1	-	CASSNQVGTTGVGGYTF	TGTGCCAGCAGCAACCAGGTTGGGACAACAGGGGTAGGAGGCTACACCTTC
TRBV6-5	TRBJ1-1	TRBD1	-	CASSRGTAEAFF	TGTGCCAGCAGTCGGGGGACAGCCGAAGCTTTCTTT
TRBV30	TRBJ2-4	-	-	CAWSRGARNIQYF	TGTGCCTGGAGTCGGGGGGCCCGGAACATTCAGTACTTC
TRBV19	TRBJ2-1	TRBD2	-	CASSIVRGSGTNEQFF	TGTGCCAGTAGTATAGTCCGGGGTAGCGGGACCAATGAGCAGTTCTTC
TRBV7-2	TRBJ2-2	-	-	CASSSPRGPETGELFF	TGTGCCAGCAGTTCCCCGCGGGGGCCGGAAACCGGGGAGCTGTTTTTT
TRBV7-2	TRBJ2-7	TRBD1	-	CASSVSGQGLHEQYF	TGTGCCAGCAGCGTTTCGGGACAGGGGTTACACGAGCAGTACTTC
TRBV11-3	TRBJ1-1	-	once	CASSLGGQAEAFF	TGTGCCAGCAGCTTGGGGGGGCAAGCTGAAGCTTTCTTT
TRBV5-1	TRBJ2-1	TRBD1	-	CASSLTLIGTGGFNEQFF	TGCGCCAGCAGTTTGACACTTATCGGGACAGGGGGCTTCAATGAGCAGTTCTTC
TRBV9	TRBJ2-2	TRBD2	-	CASRREGSGELFF	TGTGCCAGCAGACGGGAGGGGAGCGGGGAGCTGTTTTTT
TRBV11-2	TRBJ2-1	-	-	CASSFGGRGEQFF	TGTGCCAGCAGCTTTGGGGGACGGGGTGAGCAGTTCTTC
TRBV7-2	TRBJ2-7	TRBD2	-	CASSLGLVSTYEQYF	TGTGCCAGCAGCTTGGGACTAGTTTCGACCTACGAGCAGTACTTC
TRBV5-1	TRBJ2-1	TRBD2	-	CASSRSLAANEQFF	TGCGCCAGCAGCCGATCTCTAGCGGCCAATGAGCAGTTCTTC
TRBV10-2	TRBJ2-2	-	-	CASSELGITNTGELFF	TGCGCCAGCAGTGAGTTGGGTATCACGAACACCGGGGAGCTGTTTTTT
TRBV11-2	TRBJ1-2	-	-	CASSLDHETDNGYTF	TGTGCCAGCAGCTTAGATCATGAAACAGATAATGGCTACACCTTC
TRBV5-1	TRBJ1-6	TRBD1	once	CASSPGQGSNSPLHF	TGCGCCAGCAGCCCGGGACAGGGGAGTAATTCACCCCTCCACTTT
TRBV2	TRBJ2-1	TRBD2	-	CASLGTSGTYNEQFF	TGTGCCAGCCTAGGGACTAGCGGGACTTACAATGAGCAGTTCTTC
TRBV5-4	TRBJ1-6	TRBD1	-	CASSLGTGGRIGSPLHF	TGTGCCAGCAGCTTGGGGACAGGGGGTAGAATCGGGTCACCCCTCCACTTT
TRBV19	TRBJ1-1	-	once	CASSISVSEAFF	TGTGCCAGTAGTATTTCGGTCTCTGAAGCTTTCTTT
TRBV28	TRBJ1-2	-	-	CASSLLGGRRNGYTF	TGTGCCAGCAGTTTACTCGGAGGGCGGCGGAATGGCTACACCTTC
TRBV5-4	TRBJ2-7	TRBD1	once	CASSLSDRGAEQYF	TGTGCCAGCAGCTTGTCGGACAGGGGAGCCGAGCAGTACTTC
TRBV27	TRBJ2-7	TRBD2	-	CASSPSGGSSYEQYF	TGTGCCAGCAGTCCAAGCGGGGGTAGCTCCTACGAGCAGTACTTC
TRBV6-5	TRBJ1-2	-	-	CASRAGRNYGYTF	TGTGCCAGCAGGGCAGGGCGAAACTATGGCTACACCTTC
TRBV27	TRBJ2-7	TRBD2	-	CASRLWPSGYEQYF	TGTGCCAGCAGATTATGGCCTAGCGGGTACGAGCAGTACTTC
TRBV7-8	TRBJ2-6	-	once	CASSPGTGSSGANVLTF	TGTGCCAGCAGTCCGGGGACCGGAAGCTCTGGGGCCAACGTCCTGACTTTC
TRBV5-1	TRBJ1-2	-	few	CASSDQTAYGYTF	TGCGCCAGCAGCGACCAGACTGCCTATGGCTACACCTTC
TRBV7-9	TRBJ2-7	-	once	CASSPASSGEQYF	TGTGCCAGCAGCCCCGCTTCTTCGGGCGAGCAGTACTTC
TRBV5-1	TRBJ2-7	-	few	CASSLKLTGYEQYF	TGCGCCAGCAGCTTGAAGCTGACAGGCTACGAGCAGTACTTC
TRBV7-2	TRBJ2-1	-	few	CASSPTLGRREQFF	TGTGCCAGCAGCCCTACCCTAGGACGGCGGGAGCAGTTCTTC
TRBV23-1	TRBJ2-1	-	-	CASSRHRVQFF	TGCGCCAGCAGTCGTCACAGGGTACAGTTCTTC
TRBV30	TRBJ1-2	-	-	CAWRVLQGWGGYTF	TGTGCCTGGAGAGTTCTACAGGGTTGGGGGGGCTACACCTTC
TRBV4-3	TRBJ2-4	-	-	CASSQELRALDIQYF	TGCGCCAGCAGCCAAGAATTAAGGGCGTTGGACATTCAGTACTTC